These 18 T cell receptor beta chains came from one sample sequenced in a study of CD8 T cells in Susac syndrome. Reverse transcription of roughly 0.45 to 1 ug RNA used random hexamers. TCRdb redid the calling of the immunoSEQ multiplex PCR reads with MiXCR, one entry per CDR3 protein. Of around 130,000 distinct CDR3 sequences detected, roughly 80% appear once; the ten largest clones hold around 0.5%. What was sequenced was CD8+ T cells from PBMCs. Every receptor here comes from a human donor with multiple sclerosis.

The chain joins TRBV7-6 to TRBJ1-1; D gene ambiguous. Germline V lookup: CDR1 SGHVS, CDR2 FNYEAQ. V shed 3 bases and J shed 2 bases, with 7 bases lying between them. The CDR3 consists of 13 residues. Here the CDR3 DNA reads TGTGCCAGCAGCTTTAGTCTTAACACTGAAGCTTTCTTT. Translated: CASSFSLNTEAFF.

The chain is built from TRBV19 and TRBJ2-7; D is perhaps TRBD2 (5 bases). This CDR3 region has 14 residues. The ends were cut back, 1 base at V and 2 bases at J, with 9 bases in the middle. The V gene's germline CDR1 is LNHDA and CDR2 SQIVND (reference sequence). As DNA, the CDR3 is TGTGCCAGTAGTATAGGAGGGCTGACCTACGAGCAGTACTTC. It encodes CASSIGGLTYEQYF.

The chain recombines TRBV15 with TRBJ1-1; possible D gene TRBD1, 6 bases. This CDR3 contains 14 residues. Germline V lookup: CDR1 LNHNV, CDR2 YYDKDF (reference sequence). The germline V and J ends were trimmed by 5 bases and 4 bases, with 14 bases remaining between them. The CDR3: CATSLFQGSTEAFF. CDR3 bases: TGTGCCACCAGCCTATTTCAGGGGAGCACTGAAGCTTTCTTT.

This clonotype was counted a single time. The CDR3 loop reads CASSVRTSGGAETQYF. The CDR3 DNA sequence: TGTGCCAGCAGCGTCCGGACTAGCGGGGGGGCAGAGACCCAGTACTTC. The chain employs TRBV11-1 and TRBJ2-5; the match to TRBD2 covers 15 bases. Losses at the gene ends were 5 bases for V and 4 bases for J; bases not matched to a gene: 5. The CDR3 loop spans 16 amino acids. Germline V gene lookup returns CDR1 SGHAT and CDR2 FQDESV (reference sequence).

The CDR3 reads CASSLGRRLNTEAFF. The CDR3 nucleotides are TGTGCCAGCAGCTTAGGGAGGAGATTGAACACTGAAGCTTTCTTT. The chain is built from TRBV7-9 and TRBJ1-1; no clear D. V gave up 1 base and J gave up 0 bases, with 9 bases separating them. Germline V gives CDR1 SEHNR, CDR2 FQNEAQ (reference sequence). The CDR3 consists of 15 residues.

The rearrangement links TRBV9 to TRBJ1-1, with D tentatively TRBD1 (6 bases). Looked up from germline, CDR1 is SGDLS and CDR2 is YYNGEE. V was pared by 2 bases and J by 0 bases, with 14 bases between. This CDR3 has 16 residues. CDR3 nucleotide sequence: TGTGCCAGCAGCGTGGGGGCGCAGCTTCTGAACACTGAAGCTTTCTTT. Protein sequence: CASSVGAQLLNTEAFF. Full variable domain (missing parts from reference TRBV9 and TRBJ1-1): DSGVTQTPKHLITATGQRVTLRCSPRSGDLSVYWYQQSLDQGLQFLIQYYNGEERAKGNILERFSAQQFPDLHSELNLSSLELGDSALYFCASSVGAQLLNTEAFFGQGTRLTVV.

The J gene is TRBJ2-1, the V gene TRBV11-2; 7 nucleotides line up with TRBD2. The CDR3 sequence is 20 residues long. Germline-derived CDR1 and CDR2 are SGHAT and FQNNGV. V lost 3 bases and J lost 0; bases outside the gene matches: 17. Here the CDR3 DNA reads TGTGCCAGCAGCTTCCCCCGGGGGGACGGGACTCCAGGCTCCTACAATGAGCAGTTCTTC. This sequence encodes CASSFPRGDGTPGSYNEQFF.

The chain is built from TRBV13 and TRBJ2-2; 13 bases are a match to TRBD2. Germline values: CDR1 PRHDT, CDR2 FYEKMQ (reference sequence). CDR3 length: 20 residues. J gave up 1 base and V 6 bases, and 14 bases lay outside the gene matches. Written as DNA, the CDR3 is TGTGCCAGCAGTCCCGACGGCACGGGACTAGCGGGGAAGAACACCGGGGAGCTGTTTTTT. Its translation is CASSPDGTGLAGKNTGELFF. The full variable domain, with the rest looked up from reference TRBV13 and TRBJ2-2, is AAGVIQSPRHLIKEKRETATLKCYPIPRHDTVYWYQQGPGQDPQFLISFYEKMQSDKGSIPDRFSAQQFSDYHSELNMSSLELGDSALYFCASSPDGTGLAGKNTGELFFGEGSRLTVL.

The chain links TRBV27 to TRBJ2-1, with 15 nucleotides matching TRBD2. The CDR3 runs 15 residues. V gave up 5 bases and J gave up 13 bases; unmatched junction bases: 9. Germline CDR1 reads MNHEY; CDR2 reads SMNVEV (reference sequence). The CDR3 bases are TGTGCCAGCAGTAGAACAGGGACTAGCGGGGGGATACAGTTCTTC. Its protein is CASSRTGTSGGIQFF.

This clonotype was recorded once. This rearrangement joins TRBV7-6 to TRBJ1-6; D perhaps matches TRBD1 (6 bases). In germline, CDR1 is SGHVS, CDR2 FNYEAQ. Trimming stripped 5 bases from V and 5 bases from J, with 19 bases between. This CDR3 comprises 17 residues. The CDR3: CASSRPGRGFDNSPLHF. The CDR3, as DNA: TGTGCCAGCAGCCGCCCGGGCAGGGGCTTTGATAATTCACCCCTCCACTTT. The whole variable domain, filled in from reference TRBV7-6 and TRBJ1-6, reads GAGVSQSPRYKVTKRGQDVALRCDPISGHVSLYWYRQALGQGPEFLTYFNYEAQQDKSGLPNDRFSAERPEGSISTLTIQRTEQRDSAMYRCASSRPGRGFDNSPLHFGNGTRLTVT.

This clonotype was observed a handful of times. V gene TRBV6-6 combines with J gene TRBJ1-3, with 10 bases aligning to TRBD1. This CDR3 contains 14 residues. J was trimmed by 7 bases and V by 6 bases; bases with no gene match: 6. Germline lookup yields CDR1 MNHNY and CDR2 SVGAGI (reference sequence). The CDR3 DNA reads as TGTGCCAGCAGGGACAGGGGGTTCCCCAACACCATATATTTT. This codes for CASRDRGFPNTIYF.

The chain recombines TRBV7-9 with TRBJ2-3; D call uncertain. V was trimmed by 2 bases and J by 5 bases, leaving 5 bases between them. This CDR3 has 12 amino acids. Germline-derived CDR1 and CDR2 are SEHNR and FQNEAQ (reference sequence). As DNA, the CDR3 is TGTGCCAGCAGCTTACAGCTAGATACGCAGTATTTT. Encoded protein: CASSLQLDTQYF.

The rearrangement links TRBV12-3 or TRBV12-4 to TRBJ1-2; D uncertain. The V and J ends lost 2 bases and 3 bases respectively, with 7 bases between them. The CDR3 runs 13 residues. The CDR3 is CASSLLGDYGYTF. CDR3 sequence (DNA): TGTGCCAGCAGTTTACTTGGGGACTATGGCTACACCTTC.

CDR3 DNA: TGTGCCAGTACCCTCTCGGAGGGTAACTATGGCTACACCTTC. Amino acid sequence: CASTLSEGNYGYTF. The chain joins TRBV19 to TRBJ1-2; no clear D gene. The CDR3 extends over 14 amino acids. V dropped 7 bases and J dropped 1 base, with 13 bases sitting between them. The germline gives CDR1 LNHDA, CDR2 SQIVND (reference sequence).

This chain joins TRBV7-2 and TRBJ1-1; D is uncertain. The CDR3 is 15 residues long. V was cut by 4 bases and J by 2 bases, with 14 bases left in between. Germline V gives CDR1 SGHTA, CDR2 FQGNSA. CDR3 sequence (DNA): TGTGCCAGCAGCTCAGCCGGTCGGACCAACACTGAAGCTTTCTTT. It codes for CASSSAGRTNTEAFF.

The chain couples TRBV5-4 to TRBJ2-1; TRBD1 aligns across 9 bases. This CDR3 region has 14 residues. The V and J ends lost 3 bases and 10 bases, in that order; junction bases with no gene match: 8. The germline V gene encodes CDR1 SGHNT and CDR2 YYREEE (reference sequence). CDR3 in amino acids: CASSYGQGPIEQFF. Here the CDR3 DNA reads TGTGCCAGCAGCTATGGACAGGGGCCAATCGAGCAGTTCTTC.

This clonotype was seen only once. The chain joins TRBV12-5 to TRBJ1-2, with D possibly TRBD1 on 6 matching bases. The germline V gene has CDR1 LGHNT and CDR2 FRNRAP. Trimming shortened V by 4 bases and J by 8 bases, and 14 bases separated the two germline ends. This CDR3 has 13 amino acids. DNA of the CDR3: TGTGCTAGTGGTTCCATACAGGGTTTGGGCTACACCTTC. Its protein is CASGSIQGLGYTF.

The CDR3 DNA reads TGCGCCAGCAGCCAGGGTGGAATTGATTTCCCCTATGGCTACACCTTC. This sequence encodes CASSQGGIDFPYGYTF. The chain links TRBV4-3 to TRBJ1-2, with D uncertain. This CDR3 has 16 residues. Trimming left V 3 bases short and J 4 bases short, with 18 bases between. Germline V gene data show CDR1 as LGHNA and CDR2 as YSLEER.